This TCR beta chain was identified during a study of blood T cells in healthy people across ages (dated by TCRdb to between 2014 and 2017). Broadly, across the study: In model experiments, template switching captured roughly one uniquely barcoded TCR beta cDNA molecule for every two T cells. The study measured age-related changes in TCR beta repertoire diversity using deep sequencing normalized with unique cDNA molecular identifiers. Donors were grouped into four age groups: young (average approximately 15 years), middle-aged (less than 40), aged (around 56) and long-lived (about 82). Using the same blood draw, the study looked at two additional independent replicas of 1 million unique cDNA reads for two donors, one aged 18 to 29 and the other aged 80 or older.

This clonotype was counted at least ten times. The specificity of this receptor is unknown. No much larger clone is present one base from it, and per-base qualities are unavailable. Libraries were built with 5' RACE. TCRdb shows the sequencer as Illumina HiSeq 2500. A second PCR of roughly 7 to 11 cycles was run with a J-beta primer mix and a sample-barcoded 5' primer. A unique molecular identifier was introduced onto each TCR beta cDNA molecule by a template-switch 5' adaptor carrying 12 random nucleotides. At least 2.5 million CDR3-containing paired-end reads were obtained from each sample. First-strand cDNA was synthesized from all RNA with the Mint cDNA synthesis kit, primed by a TRBC-specific oligonucleotide. All cDNA was treated with uracil-DNA glycosylase and then went through a first 18-cycle PCR with the universal primers M1SS and BC2_uni_R. The authors processed their data as follows. For normalization, 1 million high-quality reads, each with a distinct molecular identifier, were randomly selected from each sample. Instead of being binned into consensus sequences, reads with shared molecular identifiers were discarded. MiTCR, run with a Q25 quality threshold and the strictest error-elimination algorithm, handled CDR3 identification, clonotype clustering and error correction. A nonparametric unseen species model with Euler transformation was used to estimate lower-bound total TCR beta diversity. Clones were called with MiXCR by TCRdb after fastp trimmed the public reads at Q25, and only in-frame beta chains were retained. Here each entry gathers all rows of one CDR3 protein and keeps the most common genes and DNA. The V and J calls come from TCRdb's annotation, not from the publication. The sample table holds about 780,000 distinct CDR3 sequences, of which 20% to 30% were seen once. The ten largest account for less than 3.5% of the sample.

The CDR3 contains 15 residues, cysteine and phenylalanine counted. Solely the CDR3 DNA is kept, with 45 bases framed from the first base. Per the germline V gene, MNHEY is the CDR1 and SVGAGI is the CDR2. Cut back by 0 bases and 4 bases, the V and J ends lie 9 bases apart. The donors were under 40 Caucasian individuals from Russia, aged roughly 6 to 100 years, who were systemically healthy. Each donor gave roughly 9 milliliters of peripheral blood, drawn into EDTA-treated Vacutainer tubes. Ficoll-Paque density-gradient centrifugation was used to isolate PBMCs, with at least 7 million obtained per sample. Total RNA was extracted from PBMCs with Trizol reagent, with at least 6 micrograms obtained per sample. For every donor, flow cytometry on a PBMC aliquot measured the percentage of naive CD45RAhigh/CD27high T cells. General conclusions and limits of the study: Because profiling used bulk unsorted PBMCs, naive and antigen-experienced compartments could not be compared conclusively. Observed TCR beta diversity correlated strongly with the percentage of naive T cells measured by flow cytometry. Compared with the aged group, the long-lived group had more naive CD4+ T cells, fewer expanded clones and increased TCR diversity, a pattern suggesting age selection. As age increased, observed TCR beta diversity per million T cells dropped in a roughly linear way, and a significant reduction was already evident by age about 36. Because donor CMV infection status was unknown, age-related changes in expanded clonotypes were potentially confounded. Estimates of total diversity based on one million sequenced T cells were considered lower bounds and underestimates.

In addition, the sample was reused for a study of T cells of mothers and their children. The second investigation adds: Nine systemically healthy Caucasian individuals, comprising three mothers and their six children, were included as donors. cDNA synthesis consumed the entire amount of extracted RNA, loaded at around 1.4 ug RNA in each 15 ul reaction. In the second PCR, sample barcodes and 2-4 random nucleotides were introduced via the M1S primer. Each mother yielded over 8.5 million TCR beta CDR3 reads and each child 3 million to 3.5 million reads. Thymic selection shapes the output of TCR recombination in a similar way in related and unrelated pairs, and inherited differences have a minor effect. Normalized repertoire overlap was always slightly but never significantly higher in related than unrelated mother-child pairs. No persistent microchimeric T cell clones were detected, at a sensitivity of roughly 100 clones per million clonotypes. Deep NGS was used in the study to compare the TCR beta repertoires of mothers and children and to look for features that separate related mother-child pairs from unrelated individuals. Mothers averaged roughly 40 +/- 4 years of age and children averaged about 12 +/- 4 years. After adapters were ligated using NEBNext reagents, the libraries underwent 100+100 nt paired-end sequencing on an Illumina HiSeq 2000. To avoid cross-contamination, the mother libraries and the child libraries were prepared a month apart and sequenced in separate runs. Each donor had between roughly 500,000 and 2,200,000 distinct TCR beta clonotypes identified. Naive TCR beta clonotypes were estimated from low-frequency clonotypes matched to each donor's FACS-determined naive share, without sorting.

The TCR comes from a boy aged 10-17 years in good health. Specimen: blood. The chain uses TRBV6-5 and TRBJ1-4, and the D gene may be TRBD1, 5 bases matching. The DNA sequence is TGTGCCAGCAGTTACTCCCGGGGGGTTAATGAAAAACTGTTTTTT. It encodes CASSYSRGVNEKLFF.